These 16 T cell receptor beta chains were sequenced from one sample in a study of cytomegalovirus exposure and HLA in healthy donors. Libraries were prepared by immunoSEQ multiplex PCR; TCRdb keeps only in-frame clonotypes and omits some of them. The data hold around 54,000 clones, with roughly nine tenths observed a single time. Sequencing input: PBMCs. Every receptor here comes from a woman between 18 and 29 years old in good health and CMV-seropositive.

The chain carries TRBV5-3 and TRBJ2-7, with D unresolved. TRBV5-3 is classed as an ORF, of uncertain function. V gave up 1 base and J gave up 0 bases, with 11 bases separating them. The CDR3 extends over 15 amino acids. CDR3: CARSLSPVPSYEQYF. The CDR3 DNA sequence: TGTGCCAGAAGCTTGAGTCCAGTGCCCTCCTACGAGCAGTACTTC.

The rearrangement links TRBV6-5 to TRBJ1-2; no definite D call. Germline values: CDR1 MNHEY, CDR2 SVGAGI. The CDR3 extends over 13 amino acids. The V and J ends lost 2 bases and 5 bases respectively, with 9 bases between them. CDR3 in amino acids: CASSYEYRYGYTF. DNA for the CDR3: TGTGCCAGCAGTTACGAGTACCGGTATGGCTACACCTTC.

The J gene is TRBJ2-3, the V gene TRBV28; TRBD2 matches at 8 bases. Germline assignment: CDR1 MDHEN and CDR2 SYDVKM. The CDR3 has 15 residues. The V and J ends lost 8 bases and 4 bases, in that order; junction bases with no gene match: 11. In nucleotides, the CDR3 is TGTGCCAGCGCTGAAAGCGGGGGTCCCGCAGATACGCAGTATTTT. Translating it yields CASAESGGPADTQYF.

This chain uses TRBV28 with TRBJ1-6; 7 positions match TRBD1. The CDR3 covers 15 residues. Per the germline V gene, CDR1 is MDHEN and CDR2 is SYDVKM. V dropped 6 bases and J dropped 4; count of bases not matched to a gene: 6. The CDR3 loop is CASSLGQSYNSPLHF. CDR3 DNA: TGTGCCAGCAGCTTGGGACAGTCTTATAATTCACCCCTCCACTTT.

The chain combines TRBV28 with TRBJ2-7; 9 bases agree with TRBD1. Germline CDR1 and CDR2: MDHEN and SYDVKM. The J segment lost 2 bases and the V segment lost 8 bases, leaving 13 bases of the junction unmatched. CDR3 size: 16 residues. This CDR3 is CASLGQSRDRAYEQYF. The CDR3 DNA follows: TGTGCCAGCCTAGGACAATCCCGGGACAGGGCCTACGAGCAGTACTTC.

The rearrangement uses TRBV19 and TRBJ1-1, with D possibly being TRBD1 (6 bases). V was clipped by 7 bases and J by 3 bases, with 15 bases between them. CDR1 LNHDA and CDR2 SQIVND come from the germline V gene (reference sequence). The CDR3 is made up of 14 amino acids. CDR3 in DNA: TGTGCCAGTACTGCCGGGACACCACACACTGAAGCTTTCTTT. This encodes CASTAGTPHTEAFF.

The CDR3 bases are TGTGCCAGCAGTAATCGAGAAAGAGGGGGGGGTACGCAGTATTTT. It encodes CASSNRERGGGTQYF. V usage is TRBV4-2 and J usage is TRBJ2-3, with D tentatively TRBD2 (7 bases). The V gene lost 6 bases and the J gene lost 8 bases, with 21 bases spanning the gap. The CDR3 length is 15 residues. CDR1 is LGHNA and CDR2 is YNFKEQ in the germline V gene.

DNA for the CDR3: TGTGCCAGCAGTCCCTTGACTCAGTACAATGAGCAGTTCTTC. It is translated as CASSPLTQYNEQFF. The chain has TRBV28 and TRBJ2-1; no firm D call. V lost 5 bases and J lost 4, with 12 bases in between. CDR3 length: 14 amino acids. The V gene's germline CDR1 is MDHEN and CDR2 SYDVKM.

The chain has TRBV5-6 and TRBJ2-7, with D uncertain. Germline V lookup: CDR1 SGHDT, CDR2 YYEEEE. The CDR3 has 15 amino acids. Trimming stripped 0 bases from V and 3 bases from J, with 13 bases between. The CDR3 DNA reads as TGTGCCAGCAGCTTGGCCGCTCGGGTCAGCTACGAGCAGTACTTC. Protein: CASSLAARVSYEQYF. Full variable domain (rest looked up from reference TRBV5-6 and TRBJ2-7): DAGVTQSPTHLIKTRGQQVTLRCSPKSGHDTVSWYQQALGQGPQFIFQYYEEEERQRGNFPDRFSGHQFPNYSSELNVNALLLGDSALYLCASSLAARVSYEQYFGPGTRLTVT.

V and J are TRBV7-3 and TRBJ2-5, with a weak D call TRBD1 (6 bases). The CDR3 is made up of 13 amino acids. V dropped 5 bases and J dropped 4 bases, with 11 bases sitting between them. Looked up from germline, CDR1 is SGHTA and CDR2 is FQGTGA. CDR3 region: CASSQTTGETQYF. CDR3 in DNA: TGTGCCAGCAGCCAGACGACAGGAGAGACCCAGTACTTC.

This chain links TRBV5-4 with TRBJ2-3; TRBD2 aligns across 7 bases. Trimming at V came to 5 bases and at J to 1 base, leaving 7 bases not matched to a gene. The length of the CDR3 is 15 residues. Germline V CDR1 and CDR2: SGHNT, YYREEE (reference sequence). The CDR3 bases are TGTGCCAGCAGAACCGGGACTACCGGCACAGATACGCAGTATTTT. Residues: CASRTGTTGTDTQYF.

The gene calls are TRBV6-6 and TRBJ2-3; no firm D call. CDR3 length equals 14 residues. V dropped 6 bases and J dropped 2 bases, with 12 bases sitting between them. The V gene's germline CDR1 is MNHNY and CDR2 SVGAGI (reference sequence). The CDR3 region is CASRLSPITDTQYF. CDR3 nucleotides: TGTGCCAGCAGACTTTCTCCCATCACAGATACGCAGTATTTT.

The chain has TRBV7-9 and TRBJ2-1; TRBD1 aligns across 9 bases. Germline values: CDR1 SEHNR, CDR2 FQNEAQ (reference sequence). The trim removed 5 bases at V and 7 bases at J, leaving 9 bases unmatched. The CDR3 has 15 amino acids. Here the CDR3 DNA reads TGTGCCAGCAGCCACTTACAGGGGGCCGAGAATGAGCAGTTCTTC. It codes for CASSHLQGAENEQFF. The entire variable domain, with the rest obtained from reference TRBV7-9 and TRBJ2-1, is as follows: DTGVSQNPRHKITKRGQNVTFRCDPISEHNRLYWYRQTLGQGPEFLTYFQNEAQLEKSRLLSDRFSAERPKGSFSTLEIQRTEQGDSAMYLCASSHLQGAENEQFFGPGTRLTVL.

The chain is built from TRBV29-1 and TRBJ2-7; no clear D. Per the germline V gene, CDR1 is SQVTM and CDR2 is ANQGSEA. The V end was cut by 5 bases, the J end by 0 bases, with 11 bases between. The CDR3 contains 13 residues. The CDR3 DNA is TGCAGCGTTCTTGCGGCCAGCTCCTACGAGCAGTACTTC. This encodes CSVLAASSYEQYF.

The genes are TRBV5-1 and TRBJ1-1; no clear D. V lost 3 bases to trimming and J lost 1 base, with 7 bases between them. The CDR3 is 13 residues long. CDR1 is SGHRS and CDR2 is YFSETQ in the germline V gene. The CDR3 region has the DNA TGCGCCAGCAGCTGGCAACCGAACACTGAAGCTTTCTTT. This gives the protein CASSWQPNTEAFF.

The chain uses TRBV6-5 and TRBJ1-1, with D unresolved. Germline CDR1 MNHEY, CDR2 SVGAGI. Trimming removed 7 bases at V and 3 bases at J, with 6 bases between. The CDR3 contains 11 residues. CDR3 in amino acids: CASKPDTEAFF. In DNA, the CDR3 is TGTGCCAGCAAACCGGACACTGAAGCTTTCTTT.